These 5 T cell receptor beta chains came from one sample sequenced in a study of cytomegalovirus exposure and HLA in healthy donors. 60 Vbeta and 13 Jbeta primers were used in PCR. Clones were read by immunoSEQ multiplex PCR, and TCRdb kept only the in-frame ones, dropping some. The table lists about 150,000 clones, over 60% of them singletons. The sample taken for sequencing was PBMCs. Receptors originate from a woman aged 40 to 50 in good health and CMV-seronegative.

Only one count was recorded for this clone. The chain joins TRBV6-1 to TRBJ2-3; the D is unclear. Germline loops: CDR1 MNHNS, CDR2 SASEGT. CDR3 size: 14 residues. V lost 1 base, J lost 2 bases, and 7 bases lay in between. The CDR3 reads CASSEGHPTDTQYF. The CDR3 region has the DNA TGTGCCAGCAGTGAAGGACACCCCACAGATACGCAGTATTTT.

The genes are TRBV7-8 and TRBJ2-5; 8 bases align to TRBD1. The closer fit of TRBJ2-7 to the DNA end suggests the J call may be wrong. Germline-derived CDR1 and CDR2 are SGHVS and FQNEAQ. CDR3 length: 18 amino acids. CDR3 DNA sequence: TGTGCCAGCAGCTTAGTGGTGTTCGGACAGGGCACAAAATACGAGCAGTACTTC. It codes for CASSLVVFGQGTKYEQYF.

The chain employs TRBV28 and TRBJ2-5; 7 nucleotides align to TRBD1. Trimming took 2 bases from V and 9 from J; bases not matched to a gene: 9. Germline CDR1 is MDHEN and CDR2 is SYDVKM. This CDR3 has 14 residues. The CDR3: CASSLGQAATPQYF. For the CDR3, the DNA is TGTGCCAGCAGTTTAGGACAGGCGGCGACCCCCCAGTACTTC.

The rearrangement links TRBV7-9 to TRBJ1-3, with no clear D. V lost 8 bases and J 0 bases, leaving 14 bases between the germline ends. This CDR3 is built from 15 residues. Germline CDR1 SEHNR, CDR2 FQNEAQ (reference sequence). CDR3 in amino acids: CASGDGVSSGNTIYF. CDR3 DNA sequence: TGTGCCAGCGGAGACGGCGTCTCCTCTGGAAACACCATATATTTT.

The CDR3 DNA follows: TGTGCCAGCAGTCTAACAGGTGCCAAAAACATTCAGTACTTC. This translates into CASSLTGAKNIQYF. The J gene is TRBJ2-4, the V gene TRBV27; a possible D gene is TRBD1 (5 bases). This CDR3 comprises 14 residues. The germline CDR1 and CDR2 sequences are MNHEY and SMNVEV (reference sequence). V was pared by 5 bases and J by 1 base, with 9 bases between.